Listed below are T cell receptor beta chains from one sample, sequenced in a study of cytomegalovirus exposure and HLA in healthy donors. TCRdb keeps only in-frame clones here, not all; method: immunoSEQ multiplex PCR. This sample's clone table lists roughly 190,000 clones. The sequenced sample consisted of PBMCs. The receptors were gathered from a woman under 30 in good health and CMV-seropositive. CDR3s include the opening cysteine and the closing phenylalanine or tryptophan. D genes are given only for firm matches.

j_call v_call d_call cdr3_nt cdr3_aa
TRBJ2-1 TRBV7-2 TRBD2 TGTGCCAGCAGCCGATCACTAGCGGGGGAGAGTAACAATGAGCAGTTCTTC CASSRSLAGESNNEQFF
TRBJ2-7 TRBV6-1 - TGTGCCGTAAGGTACCCGGGCAGGGTTATCGAGCAGTACTTC CAVRYPGRVIEQYF
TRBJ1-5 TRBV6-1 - TGTGCCAGCAGTGAGCAGCCGGGATATAGCAATCAGCCCCAGCATTTT CASSEQPGYSNQPQHF
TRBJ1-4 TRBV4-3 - TGCGCCAGCAGCCAGGAACAGTATCCCGCAACTAATGAAAAACTGTTTTTT CASSQEQYPATNEKLFF
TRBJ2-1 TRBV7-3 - TGTGCCAGCAGCTGGGGGGGGCCGGTGAATGAGCAGTTCTTC CASSWGGPVNEQFF
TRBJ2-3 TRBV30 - TGTGCCTGGAGTGTACGGGGACTGGCTTATACGCAGTATTTT CAWSVRGLAYTQYF
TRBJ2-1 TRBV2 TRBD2 TGTGCCAGCAGTAAGAGCGGGGGATCCTACAATGAGCAGTTCTTC CASSKSGGSYNEQFF
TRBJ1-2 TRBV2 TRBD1 TGTGCCAGCACCCGCGGAGGGACAGGGGATGGCTACACCTTC CASTRGGTGDGYTF
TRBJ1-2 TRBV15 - TGTGCCACCAGCAGAGAAGAGGCTGGCTATGGCTACACCTTC CATSREEAGYGYTF
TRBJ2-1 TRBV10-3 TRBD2 TGTGCCATCACCTCCTCTAGCGGGAGAGGCAATGAGCAGTTCTTC CAITSSSGRGNEQFF
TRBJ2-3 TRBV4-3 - TGCGCCAGCAGCCAAGGGCTAGCGCGGGGAGATACGCAGTATTTT CASSQGLARGDTQYF
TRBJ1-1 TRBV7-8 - TGTGCCAGCAGCTTATTAGCGGGACATAGGAGCACTGAAGCTTTCTTT CASSLLAGHRSTEAFF
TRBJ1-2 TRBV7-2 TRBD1 TGTGCCAGCAGCGCCGGGACAGGGGGCGACCTTCTTGGCTACACCTTC CASSAGTGGDLLGYTF
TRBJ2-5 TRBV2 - TGTGCCAGCATGGGTCGGAGTACGCAAGAGACCCAGTACTTC CASMGRSTQETQYF
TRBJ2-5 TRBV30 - TGTGCCTGGAGTGTGTCGGGAGAAGGAACCCAGTACTTC CAWSVSGEGTQYF